Presented here are 25 T cell receptor beta chains from one specimen sequenced in a study of T cells in Graves' hyperthyroidism and ophthalmopathy. RNA transcripts were the template for amplifying TCR beta CDR3 regions. The HTBI primer set was used in a first-round RT-PCR of the TCR CDR3. TCRdb processed the multiplex PCR reads anew with MiXCR; each CDR3 protein has one entry. This repertoire shows approximately 640,000 distinct CDR3 sequences, 17% found once; its top ten account for 15% to 18%. Sequencing input: blood. These receptor sequences come from a man aged 45-60 years with Graves' hyperthyroidism.

The rearrangement uses TRBV6-5 and TRBJ2-7, with TRBD1 matching 7 bases. J gave up 3 bases and V 2 bases, and 4 bases lay outside the gene matches. This CDR3 region has 14 residues. The germline gives CDR1 MNHEY, CDR2 SVGAGI. The CDR3 nucleotides read TGTGCCAGCAGTTACGGGACAGCGCTCTACGAGCAGTACTTC. Protein sequence: CASSYGTALYEQYF.

This clonotype was seen at least ten times. The chain joins TRBV24-1 to TRBJ1-1; tentatively, D is TRBD1 (5 bases). Looked up from germline, CDR1 is KGHDR and CDR2 is SFDVKD. V dropped 5 bases and J dropped 1 base, with 10 bases sitting between them. The CDR3 has 14 amino acids. The CDR3 loop is CATSAADRNTEAFF. CDR3 in DNA: TGTGCCACCAGTGCCGCCGACAGGAACACTGAAGCTTTCTTT.

V is TRBV28 and J is TRBJ2-7; TRBD1 aligns across 9 bases. There are 14 residues in the CDR3. The germline CDR1 and CDR2 sequences are MDHEN and SYDVKM. Losses at the gene ends were 3 bases for V and 8 bases for J; bases not matched to a gene: 8. The CDR3 loop reads CASSFPGTGYQQYF. CDR3 in DNA: TGTGCCAGCAGTTTCCCCGGGACAGGGTATCAGCAGTACTTC.

This clonotype was picked up a small number of times. The V and J genes are TRBV6-2 or TRBV6-3 and TRBJ2-1; 10 bases map to TRBD2. V gave up 4 bases and J gave up 4 bases; unmatched junction bases: 7. The CDR3 runs to 16 residues. Germline V gene sequence: CDR1 MNHEY, CDR2 SVGEGT. CDR3 sequence (DNA): TGTGCCAGCAGTTCGCTAGCGGGAGTGCTGTACAATGAGCAGTTCTTC. Translation: CASSSLAGVLYNEQFF.

The sample holds many counts of this clonotype. The chain uses TRBV2 and TRBJ2-7, with D tentatively TRBD2 (5 bases). Trimming removed 1 base at V and 3 bases at J, with 13 bases between. The CDR3 contains 15 residues. The germline V gene has CDR1 SNHLY and CDR2 FYNNEI. In DNA form, the CDR3 reads TGTGCCAGCAGTGAAGGCATGGGAGCTGGCTACGAGCAGTACTTC. Translated, it gives CASSEGMGAGYEQYF.

Here the CDR3 reads CSARVSGGRYNEQFF. The CDR3 bases are TGCAGTGCTAGAGTTTCAGGGGGCCGGTACAATGAGCAGTTCTTC. This chain links TRBV20-1 with TRBJ2-1; 8 bases agree with TRBD1. Looked up from germline, CDR1 is DFQATT and CDR2 is SNEGSKA (reference sequence). V shed 1 base, J shed 4 bases, and the junction held 6 bases outside the gene matches. The CDR3 runs to 15 residues.

A few counts support this clonotype. The chain has TRBV5-6 and TRBJ2-1, with 8 bases aligning to TRBD2. Losses at the gene ends were 0 bases for V and 2 bases for J; bases not matched to a gene: 4. Germline CDR1 SGHDT, CDR2 YYEEEE. CDR3 length: 16 amino acids. This CDR3 reads CASSLASGRTYNEQFF. The CDR3 region has the DNA TGTGCCAGCAGCTTGGCGAGCGGGAGAACCTACAATGAGCAGTTCTTC.

The V and J genes are TRBV20-1 and TRBJ2-7; 9 bases match TRBD1. The V gene's germline CDR1 is DFQATT and CDR2 SNEGSKA (reference sequence). Germline trimming cut 3 bases from V and 5 bases from J; bases unmatched to any gene: 8. The CDR3 covers 14 residues. CDR3 bases: TGCAGTGCTAGTCTAGGACAGGGGAGAAACGAGCAGTACTTC. This codes for CSASLGQGRNEQYF.

The V gene is TRBV28, the J gene TRBJ2-7; the match to TRBD2 covers 10 bases. The CDR3 totals 16 residues. In germline, CDR1 is MDHEN, CDR2 SYDVKM. The junction had 12 bases not matched to a gene; V was cut back by 4 bases and J by 6 bases. In nucleotides, the CDR3 is TGTGCCAGCAGTTCCCCAGGACTAGCGGTTCGGGCCGAGCAGTACTTC. Translated: CASSSPGLAVRAEQYF.

This chain joins TRBV12-3 or TRBV12-4 and TRBJ2-7; TRBD1 aligns across 10 bases. The trim removed 7 bases at V and 3 bases at J, leaving 6 bases unmatched. The CDR3 covers 14 residues. This CDR3 is CASTRTGGLYEQYF. In DNA form, the CDR3 reads TGTGCCAGCACCCGGACAGGGGGTCTCTACGAGCAGTACTTC.

This clonotype was counted many times. The chain uses TRBV28 and TRBJ2-4, with 7 bases fitting TRBD1. The CDR3 has 15 amino acids. V lost 5 bases to trimming and J lost 0 bases; unmatched junction nucleotides: 4. The germline CDR1 and CDR2 sequences are MDHEN and SYDVKM. The CDR3 loop reads CASSQTGVAKNIQYF. CDR3 nucleotide sequence: TGTGCCAGCAGTCAAACAGGGGTAGCCAAAAACATTCAGTACTTC.

This clonotype has ten or more counts. This chain joins TRBV29-1 and TRBJ2-7; 11 bases align to TRBD2. The CDR3 runs 14 residues. Germline V gene data show CDR1 as SQVTM and CDR2 as ANQGSEA. The V segment lost 5 bases and the J segment 3 bases; nucleotides outside the gene matches: 6. The CDR3 sequence: CSVQGLAGNYEQYF. The DNA of the CDR3 is TGCAGCGTTCAAGGACTAGCGGGTAACTACGAGCAGTACTTC.

In this sample, this clonotype turned up a few times. In DNA, the CDR3 is TGCGCCAGCACCGGGACTAGCGGCAAACCCTACAATGAGCAGTTCTTC. This sequence encodes CASTGTSGKPYNEQFF. The chain links TRBV5-1 to TRBJ2-1; 11 bases align to TRBD2. V dropped 6 bases and J dropped 2; count of bases not matched to a gene: 7. Germline V lookup: CDR1 SGHRS, CDR2 YFSETQ. The CDR3 consists of 16 residues.

At least ten counts were recorded for this clonotype. This CDR3 is CASSQDYQVETQYF. DNA for the CDR3: TGTGCCAGCAGCCAAGATTATCAGGTCGAGACCCAGTACTTC. The chain recombines TRBV3-1 with TRBJ2-5, with no clear D. The V and J ends lost 0 bases and 5 bases respectively, with 10 bases between them. The CDR3 consists of 14 residues. Germline CDR1 and CDR2: LGHDT and YNNKEL (reference sequence).

This chain uses TRBV5-5 with TRBJ1-2, with D possibly being TRBD1 (5 bases). CDR3 length: 15 residues. CDR1 and CDR2 (germline): SGHKS, YYEKEE (reference sequence). Trimming pared 4 bases from V and 0 bases from J, leaving 13 bases between. The CDR3 DNA is TGTGCCAGCAGCCACCGGGGCCTACCTAACTATGGCTACACCTTC. It is translated as CASSHRGLPNYGYTF.

This clonotype was seen repeatedly, ten times or more. In DNA, the CDR3 is TGTGCCATCAGTGGCCGGGACAACTACGAGCAGTACTTC. It translates to CAISGRDNYEQYF. The chain has TRBV10-3 and TRBJ2-7, with D possibly matching TRBD1 (6 bases). Germline assignment: CDR1 ENHRY and CDR2 SYGVKD. This CDR3 contains 13 residues. Trimming stripped 4 bases from V and 3 bases from J, with 10 bases between.

Of note for this clonotype: Being one base from a much bigger clone, this may be a read error. The J gene is TRBJ2-2, the V gene TRBV24-1; 13 bases agree with TRBD2. Germline values: CDR1 KGHDR, CDR2 SFDVKD. The CDR3 runs 17 residues. CDR3 bases: TGTGTCACCAGTGATCCCGGGACTAGCGGGATCACCGGGGAGCTGTTTTTT. Amino acid sequence: CVTSDPGTSGITGELFF.

The gene calls are TRBV18 and TRBJ2-7; the D is unclear. Germline lookup yields CDR1 KGHSH and CDR2 LQKENI. V shed 1 base and J shed 5 bases, with 9 bases lying between them. The CDR3 consists of 13 residues. CDR3: CASSPLHKDEQYF. CDR3 nucleotide sequence: TGTGCCAGCTCACCACTACATAAGGACGAGCAGTACTTC.

The V and J genes are TRBV11-2 and TRBJ2-7; 7 bases map to TRBD1. This CDR3 comprises 13 residues. The germline V gene encodes CDR1 SGHAT and CDR2 FQNNGV. The V gene end was trimmed by 3 bases and the J gene end by 5 bases; junction bases not matched to a gene: 4. The CDR3 sequence is CASSFYRGHEQYF. CDR3 nucleotides: TGTGCCAGCAGCTTTTACAGGGGACACGAGCAGTACTTC.

V gene TRBV13 combines with J gene TRBJ2-5, with TRBD2 matching 14 bases. The CDR3 consists of 17 residues. The J segment lost 3 bases and the V segment lost 3 bases, leaving 6 bases of the junction unmatched. Germline CDR1 reads PRHDT; CDR2 reads FYEKMQ (reference sequence). Written as DNA, the CDR3 is TGTGCCAGCAGCTTTACGGGACTAGCGGGAGATGAAGAGACCCAGTACTTC. The encoded protein is CASSFTGLAGDEETQYF.

The CDR3 protein is CASNAVAGGDTGELFF. CDR3 bases: TGTGCCAGCAATGCGGTAGCAGGGGGGGACACCGGGGAGCTGTTTTTT. The chain couples TRBV5-4 to TRBJ2-2; either TRBD1 or TRBD2 may fit D (7 bases each). Germline V gene lookup returns CDR1 SGHNT and CDR2 YYREEE (reference sequence). The CDR3 consists of 16 residues. V lost 6 bases and J lost 3, with 18 bases in between.

This clonotype showed up just a few times. This CDR3 fails to terminate in the conserved phenylalanine or tryptophan, so it likely reflects a read error. The V and J genes are TRBV20-1 and TRBJ1-1; no definite D call. CDR3 length: 14 residues. CDR1 is DFQATT, CDR2 SNEGSKA, per germline (reference sequence). V lost 6 bases to trimming and J lost 5 bases, with 19 bases between them. CDR3 nucleotides: TGCAGTGCCCCGCCCTTTATGCGCTGGACTGAAGCTTTCCTT. Translation: CSAPPFMRWTEAFL.

This clonotype was counted at least ten times. V usage is TRBV10-1 and J usage is TRBJ1-1, with D possibly TRBD1 on 6 matching bases. Trimming cost V 4 bases and J 4 bases, with 19 bases left between them. The CDR3 spans 16 residues. Looked up from germline, CDR1 is WNHNN and CDR2 is SYGVQD (reference sequence). This chain's CDR3 is CASSAGTLEGGTEAFF. The CDR3 bases are TGCGCCAGCAGTGCCGGGACACTCGAAGGTGGCACTGAAGCTTTCTTT.

This clonotype showed up many times. The rearrangement uses TRBV10-3 and TRBJ2-3; 10 bases map to TRBD2. The germline gives CDR1 ENHRY, CDR2 SYGVKD. CDR3 length equals 15 residues. Germline trimming cut 6 bases from V and 5 bases from J; bases unmatched to any gene: 8. CDR3 region: CAIRTGLAPGDTQYF. The CDR3 nucleotides are TGTGCCATCAGGACGGGACTAGCGCCAGGAGATACGCAGTATTTT.

This clonotype was counted ten times or more. The rearrangement joins TRBV7-6 to TRBJ1-1; D gene unclear. V was shortened by 1 base and J by 2 bases, with 5 bases between the two germline ends. CDR3 size: 13 residues. Germline lookup yields CDR1 SGHVS and CDR2 FNYEAQ. This CDR3 is CASSLEINTEAFF. The CDR3 DNA sequence: TGTGCCAGCAGCTTAGAGATAAACACTGAAGCTTTCTTT.